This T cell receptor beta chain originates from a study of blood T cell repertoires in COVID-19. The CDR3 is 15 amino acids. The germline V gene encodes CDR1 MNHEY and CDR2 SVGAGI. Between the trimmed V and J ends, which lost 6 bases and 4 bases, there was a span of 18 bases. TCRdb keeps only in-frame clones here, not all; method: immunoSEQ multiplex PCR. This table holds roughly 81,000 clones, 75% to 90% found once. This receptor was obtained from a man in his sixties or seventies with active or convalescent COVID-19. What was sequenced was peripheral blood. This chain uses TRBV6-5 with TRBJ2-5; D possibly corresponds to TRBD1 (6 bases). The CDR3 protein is CASRYQGNIGETQYF. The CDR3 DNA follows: TGTGCCAGCAGATACCAGGGGAATATTGGAGAGACCCAGTACTTC.